Described below is a single TCR beta chain sequence and its context. The sample is drawn from a study of glioma-infiltrating T cells. Using RNA template, CDR3s of TCR alpha and beta were amplified with iRepertoire arm-PCR. TCRdb recomputed calls from the multiplex PCR reads with MiXCR, one row per CDR3 protein. The sample records around 180,000 distinct CDR3 sequences, around 45% being singletons. CDR1 MDHEN and CDR2 SYDVKM come from the germline V gene. The CDR3 contains 12 residues. V was pared by 5 bases and J by 4 bases, with 9 bases between. The chain couples TRBV28 to TRBJ2-7; no reliable D call. The receptor was derived from a human donor with low-grade glioma or glioblastoma, undergoing nonglioma brain surgery, or in good health (not recorded which). Sequences were obtained from glioma tissue, nonneoplastic brain tissue, or PBMCs (not recorded which). CDR3 coding DNA: TGTGCCAGCAGTCCGACTTGTTACGAGCAGTACTTC. Translation gives CASSPTCYEQYF.